The 18 T cell receptor beta chains below come from one sample, sequenced in a study of blood T cell repertoires in COVID-19. Here immunoSEQ multiplex PCR was the method, and the copy in TCRdb shows in-frame clones only, minus some. Of 65,000 to 85,000 clones in the sample, approximately 92% were seen once. Source material: peripheral blood. Receptors originate from a man in his fifties or sixties with active COVID-19.

The V gene is TRBV4-1, the J gene TRBJ1-2, with 7 bases identical to TRBD1. The CDR3 has 16 amino acids. Germline lookup yields CDR1 MGHRA and CDR2 YSYEKL. Unmatched junction bases numbered 11, after V lost 0 bases and J lost 7 bases. CDR3 amino acids: CASSQESNRGRSGYTF. The CDR3 nucleotides read TGCGCCAGCAGCCAAGAATCTAACAGGGGAAGATCTGGCTACACCTTC.

The V and J genes are TRBV4-1 and TRBJ1-2; 9 nucleotides align to TRBD1. V gave up 0 bases and J gave up 4 bases; unmatched junction bases: 6. The CDR3 consists of 16 residues. Germline V gives CDR1 MGHRA, CDR2 YSYEKL. CDR3 DNA sequence: TGCGCCAGCAGCCAAGAGACAGGGGGAGAGTTCTATGGCTACACCTTC. Translating it yields CASSQETGGEFYGYTF.

The rearrangement joins TRBV29-1 to TRBJ1-3; D uncertain. CDR3 length: 13 amino acids. V lost 5 bases, J lost 4 bases, and 12 bases lay in between. Germline loops: CDR1 SQVTM, CDR2 ANQGSEA. CDR3 DNA sequence: TGCAGCGTTCGACTGAATACGGGAAACACCATATATTTT. This gives the protein CSVRLNTGNTIYF.

In DNA form, the CDR3 reads TGTGCCAGTAGTTCGACCTCGTTCTGGAGGTCACCCCTCCACTTT. It is translated as CASSSTSFWRSPLHF. The chain has TRBV19 and TRBJ1-6; no clear D gene. Germline CDR1 LNHDA, CDR2 SQIVND (reference sequence). CDR3 length equals 15 residues. V lost 5 bases and J 10 bases, leaving 18 bases between the germline ends.

The V call is TRBV18, the J call TRBJ1-6, with TRBD1 matching over 7 bases. The CDR3 loop spans 17 amino acids. V shed 3 bases and J 2 bases; nucleotides not matched to a gene: 7. The germline gives CDR1 KGHSH, CDR2 LQKENI. CDR3 sequence reads: CASSPPTGQAYNSPLHF. CDR3 bases: TGTGCCAGCTCACCGCCGACAGGGCAGGCCTATAATTCACCCCTCCACTTT.

The chain combines TRBV18 with TRBJ2-2, with 14 bases identical to TRBD2. Germline V gives CDR1 KGHSH, CDR2 LQKENI. V shed 8 bases and J 7 bases; nucleotides not matched to a gene: 15. The CDR3 loop spans 18 amino acids. The CDR3 nucleotides are TGTGCCAGCCCCCGGACTAGCGGGGGGCCGGGGCGGGTCGGGGAGCTGTTTTTT. Translation: CASPRTSGGPGRVGELFF.

The genes are TRBV4-1 and TRBJ2-1; D unclear. From germline, CDR1 is MGHRA and CDR2 YSYEKL. V was pared by 4 bases and J by 8 bases, with 6 bases between. The CDR3 consists of 11 residues. The CDR3 DNA reads TGCGCCAGCAGCCTTACTTATGAGCAGTTCTTC. Protein sequence: CASSLTYEQFF.

The chain employs TRBV14 and TRBJ2-5; D not certain. The germline V and J ends were trimmed by 1 base and 7 bases, with 4 bases remaining between them. The CDR3 covers 11 residues. Per the germline V gene, CDR1 is SGHDN and CDR2 is FVKESK. The CDR3 nucleotides read TGTGCCAGCAGCCAAGGACTGACCCAGTACTTC. Amino acids: CASSQGLTQYF.

The chain carries TRBV5-4 and TRBJ1-2; D call uncertain. Germline loops: CDR1 SGHNT, CDR2 YYREEE (reference sequence). The CDR3 totals 14 residues. V lost 2 bases, J lost 4 bases, and 12 bases lay in between. Here the CDR3 reads CASSFNAEIYGYTF. The CDR3, as DNA: TGTGCCAGCAGCTTCAATGCGGAGATCTATGGCTACACCTTC. The whole variable domain, remainder taken from reference TRBV5-4 and TRBJ1-2, is ETGVTQSPTHLIKTRGQQVTLRCSSQSGHNTVSWYQQALGQGPQFIFQYYREEENGRGNFPPRFSGLQFPNYSSELNVNALELDDSALYLCASSFNAEIYGYTFGSGTRLTVV.

The J gene is TRBJ2-1, the V gene TRBV3-1 (or the pseudogene TRBV3-2); 7 bases map to TRBD2. Germline V gene sequence: CDR1 LGHDT, CDR2 YNNKEL (reference sequence). The J segment lost 6 bases and the V segment lost 4 bases, leaving 6 bases of the junction unmatched. This CDR3 comprises 14 residues. For the CDR3, the DNA is TGTGCCAGCAGCCTCCCTTCTAGCGGCAATGAGCAGTTCTTC. It is translated as CASSLPSSGNEQFF.

The V call is TRBV6-2 or TRBV6-3, the J call TRBJ1-2, with 7 bases fitting TRBD1. The CDR3 sequence is 14 residues long. Germline V gene sequence: CDR1 MNHEY, CDR2 SVGEGT. V lost 4 bases, J lost 3 bases, and 5 bases stayed unmatched. The DNA for the CDR3 is TGTGCCAGCAGTTTTGACAGGGACTACTATGGCTACACCTTC. Translating it yields CASSFDRDYYGYTF.

The V gene is TRBV30, the J gene TRBJ1-2; D is uncertain. Deletions cut 0 bases from V and 7 bases from J, with 12 bases between. Germline CDR1 GTSNPN, CDR2 SVGIG (reference sequence). This CDR3 has 13 amino acids. The CDR3 coding sequence is TGTGCCTGGAGTGTACAGCTGTTGAGTGGCTACACCTTC. This translates into CAWSVQLLSGYTF.

This rearrangement joins TRBV20-1 to TRBJ2-1, with D maybe TRBD1 (6 bases). Germline lookup yields CDR1 DFQATT and CDR2 SNEGSKA (reference sequence). The V gene lost 3 bases and the J gene lost 0 bases, with 12 bases spanning the gap. The CDR3 length is 15 residues. This chain's CDR3 is CSASKQGTSYNEQFF. CDR3 nucleotide sequence: TGCAGTGCTAGTAAACAGGGCACCTCCTACAATGAGCAGTTCTTC.

The chain carries TRBV9 and TRBJ2-3, with 9 bases fitting TRBD2. V gave up 0 bases and J gave up 5 bases; unmatched junction bases: 7. CDR1 and CDR2 from the germline V gene are SGDLS and YYNGEE. There are 16 residues in the CDR3. The CDR3 coding sequence is TGTGCCAGCAGCGTAGAGGCGGGGGGGCCGGTAGATACGCAGTATTTT. Its translation is CASSVEAGGPVDTQYF.

The V and J genes are TRBV5-6 and TRBJ2-2, with 8 positions matching TRBD1. The CDR3 loop spans 16 amino acids. The germline V gene encodes CDR1 SGHDT and CDR2 YYEEEE. V dropped 0 bases and J dropped 1; count of bases not matched to a gene: 2. This CDR3 is CASSLGQGKNTGELFF. CDR3 nucleotides: TGTGCCAGCAGCTTGGGACAGGGGAAGAACACCGGGGAGCTGTTTTTT.

V is TRBV18 and J is TRBJ2-1; D perhaps matches TRBD2 (6 bases). Germline CDR1 KGHSH, CDR2 LQKENI. Deletions cut 4 bases from V and 5 bases from J, with 12 bases between. The CDR3 has 14 residues. Written as DNA, the CDR3 is TGTGCCAGCTCACTCGGGGGAGGCCACAATGAGCAGTTCTTC. Translating it yields CASSLGGGHNEQFF. Full variable domain (missing parts from reference TRBV18 and TRBJ2-1): NAGVMQNPRHLVRRRGQEARLRCSPMKGHSHVYWYRQLPEEGLKFMVYLQKENIIDESGMPKERFSAEFPKEGPSILRIQQVVRGDSAAYFCASSLGGGHNEQFFGPGTRLTVL.

This chain links TRBV10-3 with TRBJ1-4; 7 bases align to TRBD1. V shed 10 bases, J shed 0 bases, and the junction held 8 bases outside the gene matches. The V gene's germline CDR1 is ENHRY and CDR2 SYGVKD. The CDR3 has 15 residues. CDR3 sequence (DNA): TGTGCCACCGGGACAGATCTAGCAACTAATGAAAAACTGTTTTTT. Its protein is CATGTDLATNEKLFF.

This clone was observed a few times. The rearrangement uses TRBV2 and TRBJ1-1, with TRBD1 matching 7 bases. Germline CDR1 is SNHLY and CDR2 is FYNNEI. The CDR3 is 13 residues long. With V trimmed by 8 bases and J by 4 bases, 7 bases remained unmatched. CDR3 DNA: TGTGCCAGCGCCGGACAGGTCCCCACTGAAGCTTTCTTT. Protein product: CASAGQVPTEAFF.